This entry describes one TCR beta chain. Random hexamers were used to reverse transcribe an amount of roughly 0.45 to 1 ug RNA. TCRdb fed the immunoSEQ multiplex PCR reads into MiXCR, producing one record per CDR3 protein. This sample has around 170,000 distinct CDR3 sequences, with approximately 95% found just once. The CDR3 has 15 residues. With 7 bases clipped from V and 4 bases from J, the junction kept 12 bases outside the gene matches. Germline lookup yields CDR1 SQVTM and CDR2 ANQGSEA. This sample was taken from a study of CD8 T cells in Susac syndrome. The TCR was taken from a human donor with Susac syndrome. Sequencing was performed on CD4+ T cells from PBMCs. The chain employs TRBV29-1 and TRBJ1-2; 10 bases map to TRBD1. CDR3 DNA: TGCAGCGCCCAACCCCGACAGGGGGCTATCTATGGCTACACCTTC. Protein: CSAQPRQGAIYGYTF.